The 17 T cell receptor beta chains given below trace back to one sample, sequenced in a study of T-cell memory formation after mild COVID-19. TCRdb re-called the 5' RACE reads through MiXCR, storing one row per CDR3 protein. Of about 390,000 distinct CDR3 sequences listed, over 20% were seen once; the top ten hold around 12%. Input material: PBMCs or a T cell subset sorted from them (not recorded which). The receptors derive from an adult woman who had mild COVID-19 (a few samples of this study predate the infection). Cell type and time point are not known.

The V gene is TRBV9, the J gene TRBJ2-3; TRBD1 matches at 7 bases. Germline-derived CDR1 and CDR2 are SGDLS and YYNGEE. The CDR3 covers 15 residues. J gave up 0 bases and V 3 bases, and 4 bases lay outside the gene matches. CDR3 sequence (DNA): TGTGCCAGCAGCGCCGAGGGACAGAGCACAGATACGCAGTATTTT. It encodes CASSAEGQSTDTQYF.

This clonotype appeared a few times. The chain links TRBV5-1 to TRBJ2-1; D unclear. Trimming took 0 bases from V and 3 from J, leaving 7 bases between them. The germline gives CDR1 SGHRS, CDR2 YFSETQ. This CDR3 region has 14 residues. The CDR3 loop reads CASSLVVDYNEQFF. The CDR3 DNA sequence: TGCGCCAGCAGCTTGGTGGTAGACTACAATGAGCAGTTCTTC.

This rearrangement joins TRBV12-3 or TRBV12-4 to TRBJ2-7; no clear D. CDR3 length: 14 amino acids. Between the trimmed V and J ends, which lost 3 bases and 1 base, there was a span of 10 bases. The CDR3, as DNA: TGTGCCAGCAGTTTGTCGGTTAGGTCCTACGAGCAGTACTTC. This encodes CASSLSVRSYEQYF.

The V and J genes are TRBV2 and TRBJ2-7; weak D call: TRBD2 (6 bases). The CDR3 contains 13 residues. V dropped 10 bases and J dropped 0 bases, with 13 bases sitting between them. The V gene's germline CDR1 is SNHLY and CDR2 FYNNEI. In DNA, the CDR3 is TGTGCCACCAGAGCGGGCCACTCCTACGAGCAGTACTTC. It translates to CATRAGHSYEQYF.

The J gene is TRBJ1-4, the V gene TRBV3-1; no clear D. Trimming removed 3 bases from V and 4 bases from J, with 9 bases in between. Germline V gene sequence: CDR1 LGHDT, CDR2 YNNKEL (reference sequence). CDR3 length equals 14 residues. CDR3 residues: CASSHNFRNEKLFF. For the CDR3, the DNA is TGTGCCAGCAGCCATAACTTCCGTAATGAAAAACTGTTTTTT.

The chain couples TRBV20-1 to TRBJ2-1; tentatively, D is TRBD1 or TRBD2 (6 bases each). V gave up 1 base and J gave up 4 bases, with 11 bases separating them. The CDR3 is made up of 14 amino acids. Germline V CDR1 and CDR2: DFQATT, SNEGSKA (reference sequence). CDR3 sequence reads: CSARAEGGYNEQFF. In nucleotides, the CDR3 is TGCAGTGCTAGAGCGGAGGGGGGTTACAATGAGCAGTTCTTC.

The rearrangement joins TRBV7-2 to TRBJ1-6; TRBD1 might be the D (6 bases). The CDR3 covers 15 residues. The V and J ends lost 7 bases and 3 bases respectively, with 13 bases between them. From germline, CDR1 is SGHTA and CDR2 FQGNSA. CDR3 amino acids: CASTGDLGYNSPLHF. The CDR3 DNA reads TGTGCCAGCACAGGGGACTTAGGCTATAATTCACCCCTCCACTTT.

The rearrangement links TRBV5-1 to TRBJ2-7; possibly TRBD1 for D (6 bases). Germline CDR1 is SGHRS and CDR2 is YFSETQ. With 1 base removed from V and 4 bases from J, the gap between germline ends came to 12 bases. The CDR3 sequence is 14 residues long. CDR3 region: CASSLRTDQYEQYF. CDR3 DNA: TGCGCCAGCAGCTTGAGGACAGATCAGTACGAGCAGTACTTC.

This clonotype has a handful of counts. The V call is TRBV20-1, the J call TRBJ2-7; 10 nucleotides agree with TRBD2. The CDR3 is 14 residues long. Germline loops: CDR1 DFQATT, CDR2 SNEGSKA (reference sequence). V gave up 3 bases and J gave up 3 bases; unmatched junction bases: 5. CDR3 DNA sequence: TGCAGTGCTAGTTACGGGACTAGCGTCTACGAGCAGTACTTC. Translating gives CSASYGTSVYEQYF.

In this sample, this clonotype turned up a few times. The CDR3 DNA is TGTGCCAGCAGTTCGAATCCCGGGACTAGCGGGGGGGCCTCTGAGACCCAGTACTTC. Translated: CASSSNPGTSGGASETQYF. The chain carries TRBV28 and TRBJ2-5, with 16 bases matching TRBD2. CDR3 size: 19 residues. V shed 4 bases, J shed 5 bases, and the junction held 13 bases outside the gene matches. Germline CDR1 and CDR2: MDHEN and SYDVKM.

This clonotype has a handful of counts. This chain uses TRBV12-3 or TRBV12-4 with TRBJ1-5; 7 bases align to TRBD1. V dropped 8 bases and J dropped 2; count of bases not matched to a gene: 6. The CDR3 contains 14 residues. The CDR3 sequence: CASELGGGNQPQHF. As DNA, the CDR3 is TGTGCCAGCGAATTAGGGGGCGGCAATCAGCCCCAGCATTTT.

This clonotype came up many times. The chain carries TRBV7-6 and TRBJ2-7; 7 nucleotides align to TRBD1. The V gene end was trimmed by 3 bases and the J gene end by 0 bases; junction bases not matched to a gene: 11. CDR3 length: 17 amino acids. CDR1 and CDR2 (germline): SGHVS, FNYEAQ. The CDR3 sequence: CASSLVPGGTGSYEQYF. The CDR3 DNA follows: TGTGCCAGCAGCTTGGTCCCAGGGGGTACCGGCTCCTACGAGCAGTACTTC.

This clonotype was counted between two and nine times. The CDR3: CASSSQNRDGETQYF. CDR3 coding DNA: TGTGCCAGCAGCTCTCAAAACAGGGACGGAGAGACCCAGTACTTC. This chain connects TRBV7-9 to TRBJ2-5; D perhaps matches TRBD1 (6 bases). The CDR3 runs to 15 residues. Germline V lookup: CDR1 SEHNR, CDR2 FQNEAQ (reference sequence). The V end was cut by 4 bases, the J end by 4 bases, with 16 bases between. Full variable domain (outside the CDR3, taken from reference TRBV7-9 and TRBJ2-5): DTGVSQNPRHKITKRGQNVTFRCDPISEHNRLYWYRQTLGQGPEFLTYFQNEAQLEKSRLLSDRFSAERPKGSFSTLEIQRTEQGDSAMYLCASSSQNRDGETQYFGPGTRLLVL.

In its sample, this clonotype was seen many times. The CDR3 sequence: CASSIRGDRANYGYTF. The CDR3 bases are TGTGCCAGTAGTATACGTGGGGACAGAGCTAACTATGGCTACACCTTC. The J gene is TRBJ1-2, the V gene TRBV19; 7 nucleotides match TRBD1. Germline V gene sequence: CDR1 LNHDA, CDR2 SQIVND (reference sequence). CDR3 length: 16 amino acids. The trim removed 2 bases at V and 0 bases at J, leaving 6 bases unmatched. The variable domain in full, with the rest retrieved from reference TRBV19 and TRBJ1-2, is DGGITQSPKYLFRKEGQNVTLSCEQNLNHDAMYWYRQDPGQGLRLIYYSQIVNDFQKGDIAEGYSVSREKKESFPLTVTSAQKNPTAFYLCASSIRGDRANYGYTFGSGTRLTVV.

This rearrangement joins TRBV29-1 to TRBJ2-6; D is undetermined. Germline-derived CDR1 and CDR2 are SQVTM and ANQGSEA. This CDR3 region has 14 residues. V was shortened by 5 bases and J by 0 bases, with 8 bases between the two germline ends. The chain's CDR3 is CSVSPPSGANVLTF. As DNA, the CDR3 is TGCAGCGTTTCTCCACCCTCTGGGGCCAACGTCCTGACTTTC.

J is TRBJ1-1 and V is TRBV12-3 or TRBV12-4; no reliable D call. This CDR3 contains 15 residues. V was trimmed by 5 bases and J by 6 bases, leaving 19 bases between them. CDR3 DNA: TGTGCCAGCAGTCTACAAGGTGTCGGGATCTCTGAAGCTTTCTTT. Translation: CASSLQGVGISEAFF.

The chain combines TRBV2 with TRBJ2-7, with D perhaps TRBD2 (6 bases). The CDR3 has 10 residues. CDR1 and CDR2 (germline): SNHLY, FYNNEI. V shed 8 bases and J shed 7 bases, with 9 bases lying between them. The CDR3 nucleotides are TGTGCCAGCGCTCGGGGGGAGCAGTACTTC. The encoded protein is CASARGEQYF.